This record covers a single T cell receptor beta chain. The table came from immunoSEQ multiplex PCR; TCRdb's copy has only in-frame clones and leaves some out. The table records 95,000 to 100,000 clones, 70% to 90% of them present only once. The data are from a study of a mutant IDH1 vaccine in newly diagnosed glioma. Study-wide context: There were roughly 62% males and about 38% females among treated patients, whose mean age was approximately 44 years. The earlier regimen, radiotherapy, temozolomide, or both, was most often both.

Noted time point: baseline, week 1 (first vaccination visit). Described treatment: pre-vaccination baseline after standard-of-care therapy. This CDR3 has 14 residues. The germline CDR1 and CDR2 sequences are MNHEY and SMNVEV (reference sequence). The V end was cut by 5 bases, the J end by 4 bases, with 14 bases between. This sequence originates from a woman aged 50 to 60 with glioma. J is TRBJ1-1 and V is TRBV27; D gene ambiguous. The starting material was PBMCs, obtained from a glioma patient treated with radiotherapy, temozolomide or both. The CDR3 DNA is TGTGCCAGCAGTCCATTTCGGAGATCCACTGAAGCTTTCTTT. It codes for CASSPFRRSTEAFF.